This is a list of T cell receptor beta chains from one sample in a study of T cells after yellow fever vaccination. TCRdb analysed the 5' RACE reads with MiXCR anew, one entry per CDR3 protein. The sample records tens of thousands of distinct CDR3 sequences, more than 5.5% being singletons. This material consisted of CD8+ T cells sorted from PBMCs, taken on the day of the first yellow fever vaccination. These receptors originate from a man between 18 and 29 years old who received the YFV17D yellow fever vaccine. Both conserved end residues are part of each CDR3. The order of the fields is J gene, CDR3 length, D gene, clone size, V gene, CDR3 DNA, CDR3 protein. D genes are given only for firm matches. Expanded clones are given a class, and other clones once, few, many or no size at all.

TRBJ2-7	12	-	many	TRBV7-9	TGTGCCAGCAGCCCCGGGATCTACGAGCAGTACTTC	CASSPGIYEQYF
TRBJ2-2	15	TRBD2	-	TRBV20-1	TGCAGTGCTAGTTCGGCGGGGGGGCATCCCGGGGAGCTGTTTTTT	CSASSAGGHPGELFF
TRBJ1-2	14	-	many	TRBV7-3	TGTGCCAGCAGCTTAAGGGCAGGGGACTATGGCTACACCTTC	CASSLRAGDYGYTF
TRBJ1-2	17	TRBD1	many	TRBV5-1	TGCGCCAGCACCGGCGGTATTCCGGGACAGGGAAGCTATGGCTACACCTTC	CASTGGIPGQGSYGYTF
TRBJ1-1	15	-	many	TRBV4-1	TGCGCCAGCAGCCTGCAGGGAGTACTGAACACTGAAGCTTTCTTT	CASSLQGVLNTEAFF
TRBJ1-1	14	-	few	TRBV19	TGTGCCAGTAGTGTTGGGGGGGCGAACACTGAAGCTTTCTTT	CASSVGGANTEAFF
TRBJ1-2	15	-	-	TRBV4-3	TGCGCCAGCAGCCAAGTACAGGTAGCTAACTATGGCTACACCTTC	CASSQVQVANYGYTF
TRBJ2-5	10	-	many	TRBV25-1	TGTGCCAGCAGTGAAGAGACCCAGTACTTC	CASSEETQYF
TRBJ2-1	13	-	-	TRBV7-9	TGTGCCAGCAGCGAAATCCCGAACAATGAGCAGTTCTTC	CASSEIPNNEQFF
TRBJ2-3	15	-	many	TRBV5-1	TGCGCCAGCAGCTTGGCTCAGGCGACCCCGGATACGCAGTATTTT	CASSLAQATPDTQYF
TRBJ2-1	14	-	many	TRBV4-1	TGCGCCAGCAGCCCGGTGGATTCTTACAATGAGCAGTTCTTC	CASSPVDSYNEQFF
TRBJ2-1	13	-	-	TRBV24-1	TGTGCCACCAGTGTACAGAGTTACAATGAGCAGTTCTTC	CATSVQSYNEQFF
TRBJ1-2	16	TRBD1	few	TRBV20-1	TGCAGTGCTAGGCCGGGACAGGGTTTTGGGGCCTATGGCTACACCTTC	CSARPGQGFGAYGYTF
TRBJ2-7	12	TRBD1	few	TRBV29-1	TGCAGCGTTAACGACAGGGCAGGCGAGCAGTACTTC	CSVNDRAGEQYF
TRBJ2-4	15	TRBD2	few	TRBV6-5	TGTGCCAGCAGTTACTCGGGGGGGGCCAAAAACATTCAGTACTTC	CASSYSGGAKNIQYF
TRBJ2-5	12	-	few	TRBV5-1	TGCGCCAGCAGTCTGGGTAAGGAGACCCAGTACTTC	CASSLGKETQYF
TRBJ2-7	13	-	many	TRBV14	TGTGCCAGCAGCCAAGTTGAGAGGCTGAGGCAGTACTTC	CASSQVERLRQYF
TRBJ1-2	14	-	-	TRBV7-8	TGTGCCAGCAGCTCGACACGAAACACCTACGGCTACACCTTC	CASSSTRNTYGYTF
TRBJ1-6	14	TRBD1	few	TRBV7-6	TGTGCCAGCAGCTTTAAACAGGGGAATTCACCCCTCCACTTT	CASSFKQGNSPLHF
TRBJ2-5	18	TRBD2	-	TRBV11-1	TGTGCCAGCAGCCCACAACCCTGGACTAGCGGGGGCCAAGAGACCCAGTACTTC	CASSPQPWTSGGQETQYF
TRBJ2-1	14	TRBD2	-	TRBV27	TGTGCCAGCCGGGAAGCGGGGCCGCACAATGAGCAGTTCTTC	CASREAGPHNEQFF
TRBJ2-2	15	-	-	TRBV5-1	TGCGCCAGCAGCCCACCTGGAATCGGATCCGGGGAGCTGTTTTTT	CASSPPGIGSGELFF
TRBJ2-5	15	-	many	TRBV7-2	TGTGCCAGCAGCTTAGGTGGGGGGCTGATGGAGACCCAGTACTTC	CASSLGGGLMETQYF
TRBJ1-1	13	-	few	TRBV5-1	TGCGCCAGCAGCAATTTGCCGAACACTGAAGCTTTCTTT	CASSNLPNTEAFF
TRBJ1-2	15	-	many	TRBV28	TGTGCCAGCAGTACCCCCCGGGACCGGGATTATGGCTACACCTTC	CASSTPRDRDYGYTF
TRBJ1-1	16	TRBD1	-	TRBV24-1	TGTGCCACCAGTGATCCGACAGGGGATAGTTGGACTGAAGCTTTCTTT	CATSDPTGDSWTEAFF
TRBJ2-1	13	-	-	TRBV10-2	TGCGCCAGCAGTGAGGGAGGGAGCAATGAGCAGTTCTTC	CASSEGGSNEQFF
TRBJ2-5	13	TRBD2	many	TRBV6-1	TGTGCCAGCAAACTAGCGGGGGAAGAGACCCAGTACTTC	CASKLAGEETQYF